The 23 T cell receptor beta chains below were found in one sample sequenced in a study of T cell responses to AZD1222 COVID-19 vaccine. Profiled with immunoSEQ multiplex PCR; TCRdb holds only in-frame clones, not every one. Of about 89,000 clones in the sample, around 91% are singletons; the top ten hold roughly 5%. Sequencing was performed on peripheral blood, taken on day 0 of MenACWY control vaccination. The receptors originated from an adult in good health.

The gene calls are TRBV7-2 and TRBJ2-2; D is unresolved. V shed 1 base and J shed 4 bases, with 10 bases lying between them. The length of the CDR3 is 15 residues. The germline CDR1 and CDR2 sequences are SGHTA and FQGNSA. CDR3 bases: TGTGCCAGCAGCTTAGGGACCTATTCCACCGGGGAGCTGTTTTTT. Its protein is CASSLGTYSTGELFF.

The chain links TRBV2 to TRBJ2-7, with 8 bases fitting TRBD2. The length of the CDR3 is 13 residues. The germline V gene has CDR1 SNHLY and CDR2 FYNNEI. The junction had 4 bases not matched to a gene; V was cut back by 3 bases and J by 6 bases. The CDR3: CASSETSEGEQYF. As DNA, the CDR3 is TGTGCCAGCAGTGAGACTAGCGAGGGCGAGCAGTACTTC.

The CDR3 here is CSVGRGENTGELFF. The CDR3 coding sequence is TGCAGCGTTGGTCGGGGGGAGAACACCGGGGAGCTGTTTTTT. The chain recombines TRBV29-1 with TRBJ2-2; 7 bases fit TRBD2. The trim removed 4 bases at V and 1 base at J, leaving 3 bases unmatched. CDR3 length: 14 amino acids. CDR1 and CDR2 (germline): SQVTM, ANQGSEA.

The chain combines TRBV7-2 with TRBJ2-2; either TRBD1 or TRBD2 may fit D (6 bases each). V was trimmed by 5 bases and J by 6 bases, leaving 16 bases between them. The CDR3 spans 15 residues. Germline CDR1 is SGHTA and CDR2 is FQGNSA. The CDR3 region is CASSPRRGDAGELFF. The DNA of the CDR3 is TGTGCCAGCAGCCCGCGGAGGGGGGACGCCGGGGAGCTGTTTTTT.

J is TRBJ1-2 and V is TRBV28; D not resolved. CDR1 is MDHEN, CDR2 SYDVKM, per germline. The CDR3 consists of 15 residues. V was clipped by 2 bases and J by 8 bases, with 18 bases between them. CDR3 coding DNA: TGTGCCAGCAGTTTAGGTTTCGGCATCCGTTCCGGCTACACCTTC. Its protein product is CASSLGFGIRSGYTF.

The chain has TRBV6-6 and TRBJ2-7, with TRBD2 matching 10 bases. The germline gives CDR1 MNHNY, CDR2 SVGAGI (reference sequence). The junction had 6 bases not matched to a gene; V was cut back by 5 bases and J by 2 bases. The CDR3 is 15 residues long. CDR3 amino acids: CASSDTGTSAYEQYF. The CDR3 DNA follows: TGTGCCAGCAGTGATACCGGGACTAGCGCCTACGAGCAGTACTTC.

The rearrangement uses TRBV10-3 and TRBJ1-4; maybe TRBD1 (5 bases). Between the trimmed V and J ends, which lost 6 bases and 6 bases, there was a span of 14 bases. The CDR3 is 14 amino acids. CDR1 ENHRY and CDR2 SYGVKD come from the germline V gene. CDR3 loop: CAIRRGTEDEKLFF. The CDR3, as DNA: TGTGCCATCAGGCGCGGGACGGAGGATGAAAAACTGTTTTTT.

The chain uses TRBV5-1 and TRBJ2-1, with D possibly matching TRBD2 (6 bases). The CDR3 has 15 amino acids. Trimming removed 5 bases from V and 2 bases from J, with 14 bases in between. The germline V gene has CDR1 SGHRS and CDR2 YFSETQ. CDR3 DNA sequence: TGCGCCAGCAGGAGGGACTTCACGCCCTACAATGAGCAGTTCTTC. The encoded protein is CASRRDFTPYNEQFF.

The genes are TRBV2 and TRBJ1-4; D not resolved. Germline V lookup: CDR1 SNHLY, CDR2 FYNNEI. The CDR3 is 13 residues long. V lost 7 bases and J lost 6, with 12 bases in between. DNA of the CDR3: TGTGCCAGCACGGGAGCCGAGGATGAAAAACTGTTTTTT. The encoded protein is CASTGAEDEKLFF.

This chain links TRBV28 with TRBJ1-5; D gene unclear. The CDR3 consists of 14 residues. Germline CDR1 is MDHEN and CDR2 is SYDVKM. Trimming stripped 8 bases from V and 1 base from J, with 12 bases between. The CDR3 reads CASVSGWSNQPQHF. The CDR3 DNA sequence: TGTGCCAGCGTGTCGGGGTGGAGCAATCAGCCCCAGCATTTT. Together with reference TRBV28 and TRBJ1-5, the CDR3 gives the full variable domain: DVKVTQSSRYLVKRTGEKVFLECVQDMDHENMFWYRQDPGLGLRLIYFSYDVKMKEKGDIPEGYSVSREKKERFSLILESASTNQTSMYLCASVSGWSNQPQHFGDGTRLSIL.

The chain employs TRBV9 and TRBJ1-5; D gene ambiguous. Trimming left V 2 bases short and J 5 bases short, with 8 bases between. The CDR3 totals 13 residues. Looked up from germline, CDR1 is SGDLS and CDR2 is YYNGEE. In DNA, the CDR3 is TGTGCCAGCAGCGTTGGGCAGTATCAGCCCCAGCATTTT. Translating gives CASSVGQYQPQHF.

The V and J genes are TRBV3-1 (or the pseudogene TRBV3-2) and TRBJ1-1, with unresolved D. Germline loops: CDR1 LGHDT, CDR2 YNNKEL (reference sequence). The CDR3 loop spans 13 amino acids. V lost 4 bases, J lost 5 bases, and 11 bases lay in between. CDR3 DNA sequence: TGTGCCAGCAGCCGAAACGAGGAAACTGAAGCTTTCTTT. Residues: CASSRNEETEAFF.

The chain carries TRBV2 and TRBJ1-5, with D possibly matching TRBD1 (5 bases). Trimming cost V 4 bases and J 2 bases, with 12 bases left between them. The germline V gene has CDR1 SNHLY and CDR2 FYNNEI. CDR3 size: 15 residues. The CDR3 spells CASSAGVEGNQPQHF. The CDR3 DNA reads as TGTGCCAGCAGTGCGGGGGTTGAGGGCAATCAGCCCCAGCATTTT.

V and J are TRBV12-5 and TRBJ2-7; no clear D gene. Trimming took off 3 bases at V and 3 bases at J, with 9 bases between the two ends. The CDR3 sequence is 13 residues long. Germline loops: CDR1 LGHNT, CDR2 FRNRAP. The chain's CDR3 is CASGLGLNYEQYF. As DNA, the CDR3 is TGTGCTAGTGGTTTAGGGTTGAACTACGAGCAGTACTTC.

The rearrangement links TRBV5-1 to TRBJ1-1; 9 bases agree with TRBD1. The J segment lost 5 bases and the V segment lost 4 bases, leaving 6 bases of the junction unmatched. Germline CDR1 SGHRS, CDR2 YFSETQ. CDR3 length: 14 residues. The CDR3 nucleotides read TGCGCCAGCAGCCTCGGGACAGGGCAGACTGAAGCTTTCTTT. Its protein is CASSLGTGQTEAFF.

This sequence joins TRBV2 and TRBJ1-1; TRBD1 is a possible D gene (5 bases). The CDR3 loop spans 15 amino acids. V was cut by 6 bases and J by 1 base, with 15 bases left in between. CDR1 SNHLY and CDR2 FYNNEI come from the germline V gene. In DNA, the CDR3 is TGTGCCAGCAGCGATCTCGGGGCGGAGAACACTGAAGCTTTCTTT. Protein: CASSDLGAENTEAFF.

The chain is built from TRBV5-1 and TRBJ1-4; a possible D gene is TRBD1 (5 bases). Trimming took 5 bases from V and 5 from J, leaving 13 bases between them. The CDR3 runs 14 residues. Germline V gene lookup returns CDR1 SGHRS and CDR2 YFSETQ. The CDR3 protein is CASRPGGENEKLFF. CDR3 bases: TGCGCCAGCAGACCGGGAGGGGAAAATGAAAAACTGTTTTTT.

The rearrangement joins TRBV5-1 to TRBJ2-3; possibly TRBD2 for D (5 bases). V was clipped by 0 bases and J by 1 base, with 15 bases between them. Germline V gives CDR1 SGHRS, CDR2 YFSETQ. CDR3 length: 17 residues. The CDR3 protein is CASSLAVGVEGTDTQYF. CDR3 nucleotides: TGCGCCAGCAGCTTGGCCGTCGGGGTGGAGGGCACAGATACGCAGTATTTT.

V and J are TRBV7-8 and TRBJ2-5; 7 positions agree with TRBD2. Germline CDR1 and CDR2: SGHVS and FQNEAQ. V lost 1 base and J lost 1; bases outside the gene matches: 15. The CDR3 contains 19 residues. The CDR3 coding sequence is TGTGCCAGCAGCTTAGAGCCCGGCCCAGGGAGGGGTTTCCAAGAGACCCAGTACTTC. It yields the protein CASSLEPGPGRGFQETQYF.

The CDR3 DNA follows: TGTGCCAGTAGTGAACAGGGAAATCAGCCCCAGCATTTT. Its protein is CASSEQGNQPQHF. The chain carries TRBV19 and TRBJ1-5, with TRBD1 as a possible D gene (6 bases). V was clipped by 5 bases and J by 4 bases, with 9 bases between them. The CDR3 spans 13 residues. Germline CDR1 and CDR2: LNHDA and SQIVND (reference sequence).

The chain combines TRBV6-5 with TRBJ1-5; the D gene is possibly TRBD1 (6 bases). Germline V gives CDR1 MNHEY, CDR2 SVGAGI. Trimming took 5 bases from V and 9 from J, leaving 14 bases between them. This CDR3 is built from 13 residues. The CDR3 DNA reads as TGTGCCAGCAGTACAGGGTCAAAGACGCCCCAGCATTTT. Protein: CASSTGSKTPQHF.

The chain links TRBV6-5 to TRBJ1-6; TRBD1 might be the D (5 bases). V was trimmed by 6 bases and J by 7 bases, leaving 10 bases between them. The CDR3 loop spans 13 amino acids. CDR1 is MNHEY, CDR2 SVGAGI, per germline. CDR3 sequence (DNA): TGTGCCAGCAGGGCTCAGGGAAATTCACCCCTCCACTTT. It specifies CASRAQGNSPLHF.

V gene TRBV7-2 combines with J gene TRBJ1-2; no firm D call. CDR1 is SGHTA, CDR2 FQGNSA, per germline. V was cut by 5 bases and J by 4 bases, with 14 bases left in between. The CDR3 has 14 residues. The DNA for the CDR3 is TGTGCCAGCAGCCCTCGGGGAGAAACCTATGGCTACACCTTC. Residues: CASSPRGETYGYTF.